This T cell receptor beta chain is drawn from a study of blood T cells in healthy people across ages. The use of a sample-barcoded 5' primer and a J-beta primer mix characterized a second PCR of roughly 6 to 11 cycles. TCRdb ran MiXCR on the 5' RACE reads and lists one entry per CDR3 protein. The table shows about 810,000 distinct CDR3 sequences, with about 36% occurring only once. Germline V gene sequence: CDR1 DFQATT, CDR2 SNEGSKA (reference sequence). Between the trimmed V and J ends, which lost 2 bases and 3 bases, there was a span of 10 bases. The CDR3 sequence is 13 residues long. This rearrangement joins TRBV20-1 to TRBJ2-5; perhaps TRBD2 as D (5 bases). The sample comprised blood. This receptor was obtained from a man aged 18 to 29 in good health. CDR3 bases: TGCAGTGCTAGACGGACTTACAAAGAGACCCAGTACTTC. Translation gives CSARRTYKETQYF.